These 20 T cell receptor beta chains share one sample of origin, sequenced in a study of somatic mutations in cytotoxic T cells in rheumatoid arthritis. Some clones are missing from TCRdb's copy, which holds only in-frame ones; the method was immunoSEQ multiplex PCR. The profile shows about 26,000 clones, 82% of them singletons. Sequenced: CD8+ T cells sorted from blood. These TCRs come from a man aged 50-59 years in good health.

The chain combines TRBV9 with TRBJ2-5, with D perhaps TRBD2 (7 bases). Germline values: CDR1 SGDLS, CDR2 YYNGEE. Trimming pared 4 bases from V and 3 bases from J, leaving 16 bases between. The CDR3 consists of 15 residues. In DNA form, the CDR3 reads TGTGCCAGCAGCACGGGGGGCATACCCGAAGAGACCCAGTACTTC. Translating it yields CASSTGGIPEETQYF.

The CDR3, as DNA: TGTGCCAGCAGCCCTCTGGCGGGGGACACCGGGGAGCTGTTTTTT. This sequence encodes CASSPLAGDTGELFF. The J gene is TRBJ2-2, the V gene TRBV4-2; 7 bases align to TRBD2. The ends lost 4 bases at V and 3 bases at J; junction bases unmatched: 5. CDR1 and CDR2 from the germline V gene are LGHNA and YNFKEQ. The CDR3 length is 15 residues.

The chain uses TRBV13 and TRBJ2-1; no definite D call. Trimming took 0 bases from V and 7 from J, leaving 4 bases between them. CDR1 and CDR2 (germline): PRHDT, FYEKMQ (reference sequence). There are 12 residues in the CDR3. The DNA for the CDR3 is TGTGCCAGCAGCTTAGGGGGGAATGAGCAGTTCTTC. Its protein is CASSLGGNEQFF.

This chain uses TRBV7-8 with TRBJ2-7, with a possible D match to TRBD2 (6 bases). The CDR3 is made up of 15 amino acids. Germline V gene data show CDR1 as SGHVS and CDR2 as FQNEAQ. The V end was cut by 1 base, the J end by 2 bases, with 12 bases between. The CDR3 nucleotides are TGTGCCAGCAGCTTAGTATCCGGGAGACCCTACGAGCAGTACTTC. Its translation is CASSLVSGRPYEQYF.

The V and J genes are TRBV7-2 and TRBJ1-5, with a tentative D call TRBD1 (5 bases). This CDR3 is 15 amino acids long. V was trimmed by 1 base and J by 7 bases, leaving 14 bases between them. Germline loops: CDR1 SGHTA, CDR2 FQGNSA. CDR3: CASSLEAQRGQPQHF. CDR3 bases: TGTGCCAGCAGCTTAGAGGCCCAGCGGGGGCAGCCCCAGCATTTT. Full variable domain (outside the CDR3, taken from reference TRBV7-2 and TRBJ1-5): GAGVSQSPSNKVTEKGKDVELRCDPISGHTALYWYRQSLGQGLEFLIYFQGNSAPDKSGLPSDRFSAERTGGSVSTLTIQRTQQEDSAVYLCASSLEAQRGQPQHFGDGTRLSIL.

J is TRBJ1-3 and V is TRBV7-9; TRBD1 might be the D (5 bases). There are 15 residues in the CDR3. CDR1 SEHNR and CDR2 FQNEAQ come from the germline V gene (reference sequence). Trimming left V 5 bases short and J 1 base short, with 12 bases between. This CDR3 reads CASSPPQGSGNTIYF. The CDR3 DNA follows: TGTGCCAGCAGCCCCCCTCAGGGATCTGGAAACACCATATATTTT. Supplemented by reference TRBV7-9 and TRBJ1-3, the full variable domain reads DTGVSQNPRHKITKRGQNVTFRCDPISEHNRLYWYRQTLGQGPEFLTYFQNEAQLEKSRLLSDRFSAERPKGSFSTLEIQRTEQGDSAMYLCASSPPQGSGNTIYFGEGSWLTVV.

This rearrangement joins TRBV28 to TRBJ2-1; the match to TRBD2 covers 10 bases. The CDR3 is made up of 17 amino acids. From germline, CDR1 is MDHEN and CDR2 SYDVKM. The V segment lost 4 bases and the J segment 5 bases; nucleotides outside the gene matches: 11. CDR3: CASSSLPTGTSDNEQFF. Here the CDR3 DNA reads TGTGCCAGCAGTTCTCTACCTACCGGGACTAGCGACAATGAGCAGTTCTTC.

The chain carries TRBV4-2 and TRBJ2-1, with 7 positions matching TRBD2. V shed 2 bases, J shed 6 bases, and the junction held 13 bases outside the gene matches. Germline-derived CDR1 and CDR2 are LGHNA and YNFKEQ. This CDR3 has 17 residues. The CDR3 DNA follows: TGTGCCAGCAGCCAATCCCCTCTGGCGGGAGAAGGCAATGAGCAGTTCTTC. Translating gives CASSQSPLAGEGNEQFF.

J is TRBJ2-5 and V is TRBV6-5; a weak D match, TRBD1 (5 bases). The CDR3 totals 14 residues. Germline V gene data show CDR1 as MNHEY and CDR2 as SVGAGI. The germline V and J ends were trimmed by 2 bases and 7 bases, with 14 bases remaining between them. The CDR3 coding sequence is TGTGCCAGCAGTTACGACAGTGGCGTCGGGACCCAGTACTTC. Translating gives CASSYDSGVGTQYF.

This clone was observed once. V gene TRBV12-5 combines with J gene TRBJ2-7; 8 bases are shared with TRBD1. The germline V gene encodes CDR1 LGHNT and CDR2 FRNRAP. V was pared by 6 bases and J by 6 bases, with 7 bases of the junction left unmatched. This CDR3 contains 13 residues. As DNA, the CDR3 is TGTGCTAGTGGACGGACAGGGCGCGGCGAGCAGTACTTC. Translation: CASGRTGRGEQYF. The full variable domain, with the rest looked up from reference TRBV12-5 and TRBJ2-7, is DARVTQTPRHKVTEMGQEVTMRCQPILGHNTVFWYRQTMMQGLELLAYFRNRAPLDDSGMPKDRFSAEMPDATLATLKIQPSEPRDSAVYFCASGRTGRGEQYFGPGTRLTVT.

J is TRBJ1-5 and V is TRBV7-2; D is undetermined. CDR3 length: 13 residues. The germline CDR1 and CDR2 sequences are SGHTA and FQGNSA. Trimming removed 2 bases at V and 1 base at J, with 3 bases between. CDR3 amino acids: CASSLISNQPQHF. CDR3 in DNA: TGTGCCAGCAGCTTAATCAGCAATCAGCCCCAGCATTTT.

This clone was seen only once. The rearrangement uses TRBV2 and TRBJ2-7, with D perhaps TRBD2 (5 bases). The CDR3 loop spans 13 amino acids. Looked up from germline, CDR1 is SNHLY and CDR2 is FYNNEI. Trimming stripped 6 bases from V and 2 bases from J, with 11 bases between. The CDR3 loop is CASSPEGTYEQYF. DNA of the CDR3: TGTGCCAGCAGCCCCGAGGGAACCTACGAGCAGTACTTC.

V and J are TRBV11-2 and TRBJ2-3, with 11 bases that match TRBD2. The CDR3 extends over 16 amino acids. Germline loops: CDR1 SGHAT, CDR2 FQNNGV. The V and J ends lost 5 bases and 3 bases, in that order; junction bases with no gene match: 7. DNA for the CDR3: TGTGCCAGCAGCCATAGCGGGAGGGCCGCGACAGATACGCAGTATTTT. It translates to CASSHSGRAATDTQYF.

The chain is built from TRBV7-8 and TRBJ1-3; no definite D call. V was shortened by 5 bases and J by 0 bases, with 14 bases between the two germline ends. The germline gives CDR1 SGHVS, CDR2 FQNEAQ. CDR3 size: 16 residues. CDR3 loop: CASSPGQAFSGNTIYF. The DNA for the CDR3 is TGTGCCAGCAGCCCCGGGCAGGCCTTCTCTGGAAACACCATATATTTT.

V usage is TRBV28 and J usage is TRBJ2-5; perhaps TRBD1 as D (5 bases). Germline V gives CDR1 MDHEN, CDR2 SYDVKM. V was pared by 4 bases and J by 2 bases, with 14 bases between. The CDR3 is made up of 15 amino acids. The DNA of the CDR3 is TGTGCCAGCAGTTCCCTCGAGACAGCTCAAGAGACCCAGTACTTC. Translating gives CASSSLETAQETQYF.

J is TRBJ2-1 and V is TRBV6-4; D is ambiguous. This CDR3 has 15 amino acids. CDR1 and CDR2 (germline): MRHNA, SNTAGT. The V end was cut by 0 bases, the J end by 0 bases, with 6 bases between. In DNA, the CDR3 is TGTGCCAGCAGTGACTCTGGCAACTCCTACAATGAGCAGTTCTTC. It translates to CASSDSGNSYNEQFF.

The V call is TRBV2, the J call TRBJ2-7, with TRBD2 matching over 7 bases. The germline V gene has CDR1 SNHLY and CDR2 FYNNEI. Trimming at V came to 1 base and at J to 5 bases, leaving 5 bases not matched to a gene. There are 14 residues in the CDR3. The CDR3 DNA reads TGTGCCAGCAGTGAAGTGGGAGGGTTGCACGAGCAGTACTTC. It codes for CASSEVGGLHEQYF.

The genes are TRBV5-4 and TRBJ2-7; TRBD2 aligns across 13 bases. CDR1 and CDR2 (germline): SGHNT, YYREEE (reference sequence). The junction had 10 bases not matched to a gene; V was cut back by 4 bases and J by 3 bases. The CDR3 is 17 amino acids. CDR3 coding DNA: TGTGCCAGCAGCACAAGGACTAGCGGGAGTAGGCGCTACGAGCAGTACTTC. Protein: CASSTRTSGSRRYEQYF.

This clone appeared a single time. The V gene is TRBV5-6, the J gene TRBJ2-1; TRBD2 might be the D (8 bases). Looked up from germline, CDR1 is SGHDT and CDR2 is YYEEEE. The V gene lost 0 bases and the J gene lost 3 bases, with 19 bases spanning the gap. CDR3 length: 18 amino acids. The CDR3 protein is CASSLESSGPGGYNEQFF. The CDR3 region has the DNA TGTGCCAGCAGCTTGGAGTCTAGCGGGCCAGGGGGCTACAATGAGCAGTTCTTC.

This sequence joins TRBV7-9 and TRBJ1-4; TRBD1 aligns across 10 bases. Germline V gene lookup returns CDR1 SEHNR and CDR2 FQNEAQ (reference sequence). Losses at the gene ends were 5 bases for V and 5 bases for J; bases not matched to a gene: 8. The CDR3 spans 16 residues. The CDR3 is CASSLIPTGGNEKLFF. DNA for the CDR3: TGTGCCAGCAGCCTAATCCCGACAGGGGGCAATGAAAAACTGTTTTTT.